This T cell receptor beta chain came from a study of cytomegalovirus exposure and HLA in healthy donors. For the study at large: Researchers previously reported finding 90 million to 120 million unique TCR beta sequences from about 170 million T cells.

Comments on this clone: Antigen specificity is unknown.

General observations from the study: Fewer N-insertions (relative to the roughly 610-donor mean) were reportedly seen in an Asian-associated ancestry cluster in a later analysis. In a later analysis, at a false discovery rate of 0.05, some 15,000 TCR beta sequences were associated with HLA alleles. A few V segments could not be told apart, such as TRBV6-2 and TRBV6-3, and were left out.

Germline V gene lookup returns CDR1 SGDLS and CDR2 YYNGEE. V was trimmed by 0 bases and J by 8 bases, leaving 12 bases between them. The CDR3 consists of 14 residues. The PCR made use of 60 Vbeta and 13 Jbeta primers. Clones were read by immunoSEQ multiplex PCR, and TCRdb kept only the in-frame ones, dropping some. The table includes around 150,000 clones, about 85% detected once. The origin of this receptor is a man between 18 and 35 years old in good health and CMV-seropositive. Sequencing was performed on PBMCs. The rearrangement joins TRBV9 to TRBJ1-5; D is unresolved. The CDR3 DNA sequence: TGTGCCAGCAGCGTAGATTCGAGGTTGGAGCCCCAGCATTTT. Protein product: CASSVDSRLEPQHF.